This TCR beta chain was observed in a study of identical twins. Whole-study results and caveats: Twin pairs' shared out-of-frame alpha sequences were enriched in low generation probability. Its conclusions, products of cross-sectional statistical analysis, did not come from following the same donors.

V shed 4 bases and J 6 bases; nucleotides not matched to a gene: 14. The CDR3 is 16 amino acids. Looked up from germline, CDR1 is SGHRS and CDR2 is YFSETQ. For this clonotype: Its target is unknown.

TCRdb ran MiXCR on the 5' RACE reads and lists one entry per CDR3 protein. The sample contains about 520,000 distinct CDR3 sequences, approximately 22% of which appear only once. The same sample was also used in a study of T cells expressing NK-cell markers. That source notes: Among CD8+ T cells from about six donors, dominant NKG2C+ clonotypes accounted for about 1.0-7.0%.

Sequences were obtained from CD4+ T cells sorted from blood. The chain employs TRBV5-1 and TRBJ1-2, with 8 positions matching TRBD1. This receptor was identified in a young woman in good health. Written as DNA, the CDR3 is TGCGCCAGCAGCCCTACTCCGGACAGGGCGGGGGATGGCTACACCTTC. Amino acid sequence: CASSPTPDRAGDGYTF. Full variable domain (rest looked up from reference TRBV5-1 and TRBJ1-2): KAGVTQTPRYLIKTRGQQVTLSCSPISGHRSVSWYQQTPGQGLQFLFEYFSETQRNKGNFPGRFSGRQFSNSRSEMNVSTLELGDSALYLCASSPTPDRAGDGYTFGSGTRLTVV.